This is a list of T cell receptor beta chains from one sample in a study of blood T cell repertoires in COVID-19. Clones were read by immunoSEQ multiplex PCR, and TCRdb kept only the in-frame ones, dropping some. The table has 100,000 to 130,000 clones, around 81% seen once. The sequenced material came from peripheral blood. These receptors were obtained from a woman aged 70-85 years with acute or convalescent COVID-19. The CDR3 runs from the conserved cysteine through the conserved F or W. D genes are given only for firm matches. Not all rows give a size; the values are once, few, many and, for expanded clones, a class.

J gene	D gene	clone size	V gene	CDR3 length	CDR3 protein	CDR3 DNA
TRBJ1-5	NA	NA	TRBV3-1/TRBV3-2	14	CASSQEYSNQPQHF	TGTGCCAGCAGCCAAGAATATAGCAATCAGCCCCAGCATTTT
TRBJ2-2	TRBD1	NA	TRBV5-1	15	CASSARTGGAGELFF	TGCGCCAGCAGCGCCCGGACAGGGGGGGCCGGGGAGCTGTTTTTT
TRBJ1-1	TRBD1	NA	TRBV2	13	CASGGQMNTEAFF	TGTGCCAGCGGGGGACAGATGAACACTGAAGCTTTCTTT
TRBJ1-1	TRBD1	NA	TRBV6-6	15	CASSSGQGARTEAFF	TGTGCCAGCAGTTCGGGACAGGGGGCGAGGACTGAAGCTTTCTTT
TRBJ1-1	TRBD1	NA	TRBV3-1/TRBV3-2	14	CASSSRTGSTEAFF	TGTGCCAGCAGCTCCCGGACAGGGAGCACTGAAGCTTTCTTT
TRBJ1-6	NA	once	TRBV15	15	CATSRDSGPDSPLHF	TGTGCCACCAGCAGAGATTCAGGGCCGGATTCACCCCTCCACTTT
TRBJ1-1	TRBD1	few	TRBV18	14	CASSPRTGFAEAFF	TGTGCCAGCTCACCTAGGACAGGGTTCGCTGAAGCTTTCTTT
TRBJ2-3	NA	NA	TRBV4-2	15	CASSAPSTHADTQYF	TGTGCCAGCAGCGCGCCCTCGACTCACGCAGATACGCAGTATTTT
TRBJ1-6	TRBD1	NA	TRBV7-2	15	CASSPRQGENSPLHF	TGTGCCAGCAGCCCCCGACAGGGGGAGAATTCACCCCTCCACTTT
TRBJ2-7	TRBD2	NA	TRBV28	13	CATREGRNYEQYF	TGTGCCACCAGGGAGGGCAGGAACTACGAGCAGTACTTC
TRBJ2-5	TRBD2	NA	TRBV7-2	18	CASSPASNGGGARGTQYF	TGTGCCAGCAGCCCCGCCTCGAACGGCGGGGGGGCGCGGGGGACCCAGTACTTC
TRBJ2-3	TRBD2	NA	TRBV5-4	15	CASSLVGRGTDTQYF	TGTGCCAGCAGCTTGGTCGGGAGGGGAACAGATACGCAGTATTTT